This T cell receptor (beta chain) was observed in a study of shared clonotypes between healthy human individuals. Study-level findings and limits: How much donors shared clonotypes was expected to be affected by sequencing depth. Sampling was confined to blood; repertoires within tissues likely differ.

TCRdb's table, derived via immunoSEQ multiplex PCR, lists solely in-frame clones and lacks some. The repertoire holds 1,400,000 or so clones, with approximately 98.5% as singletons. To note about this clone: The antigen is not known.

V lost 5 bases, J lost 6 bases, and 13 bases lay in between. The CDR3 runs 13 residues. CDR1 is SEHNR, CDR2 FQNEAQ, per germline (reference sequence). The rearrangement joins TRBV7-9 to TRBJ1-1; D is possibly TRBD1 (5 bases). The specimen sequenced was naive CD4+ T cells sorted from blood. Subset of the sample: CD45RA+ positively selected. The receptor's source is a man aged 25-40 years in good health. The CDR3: CASSTITGAEAFF. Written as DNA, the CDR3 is TGTGCCAGCAGCACGATTACGGGGGCTGAAGCTTTCTTT.